These 29 T cell receptor beta chains were sequenced from one sample in a study of response to subunit inactivated influenza vaccine. A single record per CDR3 protein comes from TCRdb applying MiXCR to the RT-PCR reads. The sample shows fewer than 750,000 distinct CDR3 sequences, roughly 15% of them seen only once. The specimen comprised PBMCs from blood, sampled less than 13 days after vaccination. These TCRs come from a man over 45 who received an inactivated influenza vaccine.

The V gene is TRBV5-1, the J gene TRBJ2-6, with D possibly matching TRBD1 (6 bases). The CDR3 extends over 15 amino acids. Looked up from germline, CDR1 is SGHRS and CDR2 is YFSETQ. Trimming pared 4 bases from V and 2 bases from J, leaving 10 bases between. The CDR3 DNA sequence: TGCGCCAGCAGCGATCGGACAGCTGGGGCCAACGTCCTGACTTTC. Amino acid sequence: CASSDRTAGANVLTF.

The chain links TRBV7-8 to TRBJ2-3, with D hard to call. This CDR3 contains 16 residues. Deletions cut 4 bases from V and 6 bases from J, with 20 bases between. CDR1 SGHVS and CDR2 FQNEAQ come from the germline V gene. As DNA, the CDR3 is TGTGCCAGCAGCTCAGACCGGATCCGTCCACCGGATACGCAGTATTTT. This gives the protein CASSSDRIRPPDTQYF.

This clonotype came up many times. The J gene is TRBJ1-2, the V gene TRBV6-1; 9 bases align to TRBD1. Losses at the gene ends were 6 bases for V and 3 bases for J; bases not matched to a gene: 8. Germline V gives CDR1 MNHNS, CDR2 SASEGT. This CDR3 contains 15 residues. Written as DNA, the CDR3 is TGTGCCAGCAGGGTACAGGGGGCTGGCGACTATGGCTACACCTTC. Protein: CASRVQGAGDYGYTF.

V usage is TRBV7-9 and J usage is TRBJ2-7; perhaps TRBD2 as D (5 bases). The CDR3 spans 11 residues. The V gene's germline CDR1 is SEHNR and CDR2 FQNEAQ (reference sequence). The ends were cut back, 10 bases at V and 4 bases at J, with 11 bases in the middle. The CDR3 DNA sequence: TGTGCCATTCCTCGGGGTTACGAGCAGTACTTC. Protein product: CAIPRGYEQYF.

The chain uses TRBV12-3 or TRBV12-4 and TRBJ2-5; the match to TRBD2 covers 7 bases. This CDR3 contains 15 residues. The V gene end was trimmed by 7 bases and the J gene end by 4 bases; junction bases not matched to a gene: 12. The CDR3 is CASNPGGLRGETQYF. The CDR3 DNA reads TGTGCCAGCAACCCGGGGGGATTGAGAGGAGAGACCCAGTACTTC.

The chain carries TRBV5-1 and TRBJ2-1; D call uncertain. V shed 4 bases and J shed 9 bases, with 8 bases lying between them. Germline V CDR1 and CDR2: SGHRS, YFSETQ. The CDR3 spans 11 residues. The CDR3 sequence: CASSDVGEQFF. The DNA for the CDR3 is TGCGCCAGCAGCGACGTGGGTGAGCAGTTCTTC.

This clonotype has at least ten counts. This chain connects TRBV6-2 or TRBV6-3 to TRBJ1-1; D call uncertain. Germline V gene data show CDR1 as MNHEY and CDR2 as SVGEGT. Trimming removed 6 bases from V and 3 bases from J, with 8 bases in between. CDR3 length: 12 residues. The CDR3 loop reads CASSKEYTEAFF. The CDR3 bases are TGTGCCAGCAGCAAGGAGTACACTGAAGCTTTCTTT.

A few counts support this clonotype. The chain recombines TRBV4-2 with TRBJ1-6; TRBD1 is a possible D gene (5 bases). The germline V gene has CDR1 LGHNA and CDR2 YNFKEQ. V dropped 0 bases and J dropped 6 bases, with 9 bases sitting between them. This CDR3 comprises 15 residues. The CDR3 bases are TGTGCCAGCAGCCAAGATAGGCAGGGTAATTCACCCCTCCACTTT. Amino acids: CASSQDRQGNSPLHF.

The chain uses TRBV29-1 and TRBJ2-2; 8 nucleotides align to TRBD2. The V and J ends lost 6 bases and 6 bases, in that order; junction bases with no gene match: 6. The V gene's germline CDR1 is SQVTM and CDR2 ANQGSEA. The CDR3 is 13 residues long. CDR3 protein: CSVVGLVSGELFF. Here the CDR3 DNA reads TGCAGCGTCGTGGGACTAGTTTCCGGGGAGCTGTTTTTT.

The J gene is TRBJ2-7, the V gene TRBV25-1; 8 bases agree with TRBD1. In germline, CDR1 is MGHDK, CDR2 SYGVNS. This CDR3 spans 15 amino acids. The V segment lost 6 bases and the J segment 7 bases; nucleotides outside the gene matches: 14. CDR3 residues: CASSLGQGLVMEQYF. In DNA, the CDR3 is TGTGCCAGCAGCCTCGGACAGGGCCTGGTAATGGAGCAGTACTTC.

The chain employs TRBV11-1 and TRBJ2-7; 7 nucleotides agree with TRBD2. V shed 2 bases, J shed 2 bases, and the junction held 9 bases outside the gene matches. The CDR3 length is 16 residues. CDR1 is SGHAT, CDR2 FQDESV, per germline (reference sequence). The CDR3 sequence: CASSLFSSGLPYEQYF. The CDR3 DNA sequence: TGTGCCAGCAGCTTATTTTCTAGCGGCTTACCCTACGAGCAGTACTTC.

CDR3 protein: CASSQDRLQDRAYEQYF. CDR3 sequence (DNA): TGTGCCAGCAGCCAAGATCGGTTGCAGGACAGAGCCTACGAGCAGTACTTC. V gene TRBV14 combines with J gene TRBJ2-7; tentative D call: TRBD1 (6 bases). Germline CDR1 SGHDN, CDR2 FVKESK. Deletions cut 0 bases from V and 2 bases from J, with 17 bases between. CDR3 size: 17 residues.

This clonotype was detected only a few times. The genes are TRBV5-1 and TRBJ1-2, with 8 bases aligning to TRBD1. The V segment lost 4 bases and the J segment 8 bases; nucleotides outside the gene matches: 7. The CDR3 length is 13 residues. Germline V gene data show CDR1 as SGHRS and CDR2 as YFSETQ. The CDR3: CASSTQGEGGYTF. For the CDR3, the DNA is TGCGCCAGCAGCACACAGGGGGAAGGAGGCTACACCTTC.

The CDR3 sequence is CASSLGGSGEETQYF. CDR3 sequence (DNA): TGCGCCAGCAGCTTGGGCGGGTCGGGGGAAGAGACCCAGTACTTC. The V call is TRBV5-1, the J call TRBJ2-5; D possibly corresponds to TRBD2 (6 bases). The V end was cut by 0 bases, the J end by 3 bases, with 12 bases between. The CDR3 has 15 residues. Germline V gives CDR1 SGHRS, CDR2 YFSETQ.

This sequence joins TRBV28 and TRBJ1-4, with D maybe TRBD1 (5 bases). This CDR3 spans 14 amino acids. V lost 8 bases, J lost 8 bases, and 18 bases lay in between. In germline, CDR1 is MDHEN, CDR2 SYDVKM. This CDR3 is CASGGSGGKEKLFF. For the CDR3, the DNA is TGTGCCAGCGGGGGTTCGGGAGGAAAAGAAAAACTGTTTTTT.

This clonotype was detected many times. The V gene is TRBV2, the J gene TRBJ2-7; a possible D gene is TRBD2 (5 bases). V dropped 5 bases and J dropped 7 bases, with 9 bases sitting between them. The CDR3 runs to 11 residues. Germline-derived CDR1 and CDR2 are SNHLY and FYNNEI. The CDR3 DNA sequence: TGTGCCAGCAGTAAGACGGGGGAGCAGTACTTC. As protein: CASSKTGEQYF. Using reference TRBV2 and TRBJ2-7 for the parts outside the CDR3, the full variable domain is EPEVTQTPSHQVTQMGQEVILRCVPISNHLYFYWYRQILGQKVEFLVSFYNNEISEKSEIFDDQFSVERPDGSNFTLKIRSTKLEDSAMYFCASSKTGEQYFGPGTRLTVT.

In its sample, this clonotype was seen a few times. CDR3 sequence (DNA): TGTGCCAGCAGCCACGGGGGGCTCTCCTACGAGCAGTACTTC. Protein sequence: CASSHGGLSYEQYF. The rearrangement links TRBV14 to TRBJ2-7; TRBD2 is a possible D gene (7 bases). Trimming removed 3 bases at V and 0 bases at J, with 9 bases between. The CDR3 sequence is 14 residues long. Germline V CDR1 and CDR2: SGHDN, FVKESK.

This clonotype was observed a handful of times. The gene calls are TRBV11-2 and TRBJ1-2, with D uncertain. CDR1 is SGHAT, CDR2 FQNNGV, per germline. The CDR3 loop spans 15 amino acids. Trimming took 0 bases from V and 1 from J, leaving 9 bases between them. The CDR3 region is CASSLDLRINYGYTF. For the CDR3, the DNA is TGTGCCAGCAGCTTAGATCTGCGTATTAACTATGGCTACACCTTC.

The genes are TRBV7-9 and TRBJ2-7, with D possibly called TRBD1 or TRBD2 (5 bases each). Looked up from germline, CDR1 is SEHNR and CDR2 is FQNEAQ (reference sequence). Trimming left V 5 bases short and J 5 bases short, with 19 bases between. The CDR3 has 15 amino acids. The CDR3 protein is CASSPLRGARNEQYF. CDR3 nucleotide sequence: TGTGCCAGCAGCCCCTTGAGAGGGGCTCGGAACGAGCAGTACTTC.

The V gene is TRBV4-3, the J gene TRBJ2-1; D not certain. This CDR3 comprises 13 residues. V lost 1 base and J 4 bases, leaving 5 bases between the germline ends. Germline lookup yields CDR1 LGHNA and CDR2 YSLEER. The CDR3, as DNA: TGCGCCAGCAGCCAAGTATTGTACAATGAGCAGTTCTTC. Its translation is CASSQVLYNEQFF.

At least ten counts were recorded for this clonotype. This sequence joins TRBV29-1 and TRBJ2-1, with 11 positions matching TRBD2. The CDR3 consists of 15 residues. Per germline, CDR1 SQVTM and CDR2 ANQGSEA. The ends lost 7 bases at V and 5 bases at J; junction bases unmatched: 10. The CDR3 DNA reads TGCAGCGCTCTTGGTAGCGGGAGGGCACACAATGAGCAGTTCTTC. It translates to CSALGSGRAHNEQFF.

The rearrangement links TRBV20-1 to TRBJ2-3; D could derive from TRBD1 or TRBD2 (5 bases each). Germline CDR1 is DFQATT and CDR2 is SNEGSKA (reference sequence). V lost 4 bases to trimming and J lost 6 bases, with 17 bases between them. This CDR3 has 14 residues. The CDR3 region is CSANPGTPGDTQYF. The CDR3 DNA reads as TGCAGTGCTAACCCCGGGACCCCTGGCGATACGCAGTATTTT.

The sample holds many counts of this clonotype. The gene calls are TRBV7-2 and TRBJ2-2; D uncertain. Germline lookup yields CDR1 SGHTA and CDR2 FQGNSA. The CDR3 consists of 12 residues. V was shortened by 6 bases and J by 4 bases, with 6 bases between the two germline ends. The chain's CDR3 is CASSWTTGELFF. In nucleotides, the CDR3 is TGTGCCAGCAGTTGGACCACCGGGGAGCTGTTTTTT.

V is TRBV10-3 and J is TRBJ1-2, with D maybe TRBD1 (6 bases). CDR1 ENHRY and CDR2 SYGVKD come from the germline V gene. This CDR3 has 14 amino acids. The ends were cut back, 5 bases at V and 2 bases at J, with 12 bases in the middle. CDR3 protein: CAISTDGGNYGYTF. The CDR3 region has the DNA TGTGCCATCAGTACTGATGGGGGCAACTATGGCTACACCTTC.

This clonotype was observed a handful of times. This chain joins TRBV10-3 and TRBJ1-2; D is undetermined. Trimming pared 2 bases from V and 7 bases from J, leaving 5 bases between. Germline CDR1 reads ENHRY; CDR2 reads SYGVKD. This CDR3 comprises 11 residues. The CDR3 region is CAISEVSGYTF. The CDR3, as DNA: TGTGCCATCAGTGAGGTGTCTGGCTACACCTTC.

This clonotype has a handful of counts. Here the CDR3 reads CASRPGTRNTGELFF. The CDR3 DNA reads as TGTGCCAGCAGGCCCGGGACGAGGAACACCGGGGAGCTGTTTTTT. The chain employs TRBV6-1 and TRBJ2-2; D possibly matches TRBD1 or TRBD2 (5 bases each). The CDR3 is 15 residues long. Trimming shortened V by 6 bases and J by 1 base, and 12 bases separated the two germline ends. Germline CDR1 reads MNHNS; CDR2 reads SASEGT.

This clonotype was observed a handful of times. This rearrangement joins TRBV5-1 to TRBJ2-7; D is ambiguous. Germline values: CDR1 SGHRS, CDR2 YFSETQ. The CDR3 totals 15 residues. Trimming cost V 0 bases and J 4 bases, with 14 bases left between them. Written as DNA, the CDR3 is TGCGCCAGCAGCTTGGATTTCCTCGGAAGTTACGAGCAGTACTTC. Amino acid sequence: CASSLDFLGSYEQYF. Variable domain in full (rest from reference TRBV5-1 and TRBJ2-7): KAGVTQTPRYLIKTRGQQVTLSCSPISGHRSVSWYQQTPGQGLQFLFEYFSETQRNKGNFPGRFSGRQFSNSRSEMNVSTLELGDSALYLCASSLDFLGSYEQYFGPGTRLTVT.

This clonotype has a handful of counts. J is TRBJ2-3 and V is TRBV24-1; D is possibly TRBD1 (6 bases). Trimming removed 4 bases from V and 3 bases from J, with 13 bases in between. The CDR3 has 15 amino acids. Germline CDR1 reads KGHDR; CDR2 reads SFDVKD. The CDR3 DNA is TGTGCCACCAGTGAAGCCAGGGGAAGGACAGATACGCAGTATTTT. Translating it yields CATSEARGRTDTQYF.

The CDR3 DNA is TGTGCCAGCAGTTTGGGCAGGGGCGCTAGCACAGATACGCAGTATTTT. Its translation: CASSLGRGASTDTQYF. The chain joins TRBV12-3 or TRBV12-4 to TRBJ2-3; the D gene is possibly TRBD1 (6 bases). The CDR3 covers 16 residues. V lost 3 bases and J lost 0, with 13 bases in between.